The 30 T cell receptor beta chains reported below all come from one sample, sequenced in a study of T cells in Graves' hyperthyroidism and ophthalmopathy. The investigators amplified TCR beta CDR3 regions from RNA transcripts. The HTBI primer set served for first-round RT-PCR of the TCR CDR3. TCRdb fed the multiplex PCR reads into MiXCR, producing one record per CDR3 protein. This table has 250,000 or so distinct CDR3 sequences, roughly 15% appearing once. The sequenced material came from blood. These receptors all come from a woman in her forties or fifties with Graves' hyperthyroidism that later progressed to Graves' ophthalmopathy.

This clonotype was seen at least ten times. The genes are TRBV5-1 and TRBJ2-3; no definite D call. Per the germline V gene, CDR1 is SGHRS and CDR2 is YFSETQ. The germline V and J ends were trimmed by 3 bases and 1 base, with 9 bases remaining between them. The CDR3 is 14 amino acids. This CDR3 reads CASSSMTRTDTQYF. CDR3 sequence (DNA): TGCGCCAGCAGCTCCATGACCCGCACAGATACGCAGTATTTT.

This clonotype occurred many times. V and J are TRBV7-9 and TRBJ2-7; the D gene is possibly TRBD2 (6 bases). Germline V gives CDR1 SEHNR, CDR2 FQNEAQ (reference sequence). Trimming removed 5 bases from V and 3 bases from J, with 14 bases in between. The CDR3 contains 14 residues. The CDR3 DNA reads TGTGCCAGCAGCCGCGGAGGGAAGGACTACGAGCAGTACTTC. Translating gives CASSRGGKDYEQYF.

This clonotype was picked up many times. CDR3 residues: CASSEIGTGSDTQYF. The CDR3 coding sequence is TGTGCCAGCAGTGAAATCGGGACAGGGTCCGATACGCAGTATTTT. The chain is built from TRBV2 and TRBJ2-3; 9 nucleotides align to TRBD1. With V trimmed by 2 bases and J by 6 bases, 6 bases remained unmatched. The CDR3 covers 15 residues. Germline CDR1 SNHLY, CDR2 FYNNEI. Looking up the rest from reference TRBV2 and TRBJ2-3 gives the full variable domain: EPEVTQTPSHQVTQMGQEVILRCVPISNHLYFYWYRQILGQKVEFLVSFYNNEISEKSEIFDDQFSVERPDGSNFTLKIRSTKLEDSAMYFCASSEIGTGSDTQYFGPGTRLTVL.

The chain combines TRBV12-5 with TRBJ2-1; unclear D gene. The CDR3 consists of 11 residues. With 2 bases removed from V and 10 bases from J, the gap between germline ends came to 6 bases. Germline values: CDR1 LGHNT, CDR2 FRNRAP. The CDR3 is CASGLRREQFF. The CDR3 DNA reads TGTGCTAGTGGTTTGAGACGGGAGCAGTTCTTC.

Notes on this clonotype: A much bigger clone sits one base away, suggesting this may be a read error. The genes are TRBV20-1 and TRBJ2-3; D may be TRBD2 (5 bases). With 1 base removed from V and 1 base from J, the gap between germline ends came to 12 bases. Per the germline V gene, CDR1 is DFQATT and CDR2 is SNEGSKA (reference sequence). This CDR3 has 15 amino acids. The CDR3 DNA reads as TGCAGTGCTAGAGGGACTGGCGCGGGCACAGATACGCAGTATTTT. Translating it yields CSARGTGAGTDTQYF.

This clonotype appeared many times. V is TRBV14 and J is TRBJ2-5, with TRBD2 matching over 10 bases. V lost 1 base and J lost 2; bases outside the gene matches: 4. From germline, CDR1 is SGHDN and CDR2 FVKESK. The CDR3 totals 16 residues. CDR3 bases: TGTGCCAGCAGCCAAGGGACGACTAGCGGGCAAGAGACCCAGTACTTC. Translated, it gives CASSQGTTSGQETQYF.

This clonotype was recorded at least ten times. The chain couples TRBV28 to TRBJ1-5; 11 bases fit TRBD1. The V gene end was trimmed by 3 bases and the J gene end by 4 bases; junction bases not matched to a gene: 2. This CDR3 is built from 15 residues. Germline V gene lookup returns CDR1 MDHEN and CDR2 SYDVKM. CDR3 bases: TGTGCCAGCAGTTTTGGACAGGGGGCTAATCAGCCCCAGCATTTT. Amino acids: CASSFGQGANQPQHF.

This sequence joins TRBV9 and TRBJ1-1, with D unclear. V lost 0 bases and J lost 1, with 10 bases in between. Germline V gene data show CDR1 as SGDLS and CDR2 as YYNGEE. This CDR3 contains 15 residues. The chain's CDR3 is CASSVAPGPNTEAFF. CDR3 bases: TGTGCCAGCAGCGTAGCTCCGGGTCCGAACACTGAAGCTTTCTTT.

This clonotype was counted at least ten times. The rearrangement uses TRBV12-3 or TRBV12-4 and TRBJ2-3; the D gene is possibly TRBD2 (5 bases). The CDR3 extends over 12 amino acids. Deletions cut 10 bases from V and 2 bases from J, with 10 bases between. The CDR3 nucleotides read TGTGCCACCAACGGGGTCACAGATACGCAGTATTTT. It is translated as CATNGVTDTQYF.

The table lists this clonotype with many counts. This chain connects TRBV6-6 to TRBJ2-5; D is perhaps TRBD1 (5 bases). CDR3 size: 14 residues. V shed 2 bases and J shed 1 base, with 8 bases lying between them. Germline assignment: CDR1 MNHNY and CDR2 SVGAGI (reference sequence). The DNA for the CDR3 is TGTGCCAGCAGTTACGGGCAGGGCCAAGAGACCCAGTACTTC. Its translation: CASSYGQGQETQYF.

This clonotype was counted ten times or more. V gene TRBV7-9 combines with J gene TRBJ2-1; D remains unclear. V was pared by 7 bases and J by 6 bases, with 16 bases between. This CDR3 is built from 14 residues. Germline lookup yields CDR1 SEHNR and CDR2 FQNEAQ (reference sequence). CDR3 loop: CASTSSDLPNEQFF. CDR3 DNA sequence: TGTGCCAGCACCTCGTCCGACCTGCCCAATGAGCAGTTCTTC. The full variable domain, rest sourced from reference TRBV7-9 and TRBJ2-1, is DTGVSQNPRHKITKRGQNVTFRCDPISEHNRLYWYRQTLGQGPEFLTYFQNEAQLEKSRLLSDRFSAERPKGSFSTLEIQRTEQGDSAMYLCASTSSDLPNEQFFGPGTRLTVL.

This clonotype was observed a single time. One junction end does not reproduce the germline sequence, and a read error may be involved. This chain connects TRBV10-2 to TRBJ1-4; the match to TRBD1 covers 11 bases. The CDR3 runs to 15 residues. Germline CDR1 WSHSY, CDR2 SAAADI. The CDR3 sequence is CASSVGTGGGEKLFF. In nucleotides, the CDR3 is TGTGCCAGCAGTGTCGGGACAGGGGGTGGTGAAAAACTGTTTTTT.

In this sample, this clonotype turned up a few times. This chain links TRBV6-2 or TRBV6-3 with TRBJ1-1; D call uncertain. The germline V gene has CDR1 MNHEY and CDR2 SVGEGT. Trimming shortened V by 7 bases and J by 1 base, and 7 bases separated the two germline ends. This CDR3 contains 12 residues. CDR3 sequence: CASTPRNTEAFF. The CDR3 DNA reads TGTGCCAGCACACCGAGGAACACTGAAGCTTTCTTT.

The table lists this clonotype with a few counts. The V gene is TRBV6-1, the J gene TRBJ1-5; no firm D call. This CDR3 has 14 amino acids. Trimming shortened V by 6 bases and J by 2 bases, and 11 bases separated the two germline ends. From germline, CDR1 is MNHNS and CDR2 SASEGT. CDR3 sequence reads: CASSLGWGNQPQHF. CDR3 in DNA: TGTGCCAGCAGCCTGGGGTGGGGCAATCAGCCCCAGCATTTT.

This clonotype was recorded at least ten times. The V and J genes are TRBV20-1 and TRBJ1-1, with D unresolved. This CDR3 comprises 13 residues. V gave up 3 bases and J gave up 0 bases, with 8 bases separating them. Germline assignment: CDR1 DFQATT and CDR2 SNEGSKA (reference sequence). This CDR3 reads CSASRPLNTEAFF. As DNA, the CDR3 is TGCAGTGCTAGTCGGCCCCTGAACACTGAAGCTTTCTTT.

The table lists this clonotype with many counts. This rearrangement joins TRBV18 to TRBJ2-5; tentative D call: TRBD2 (6 bases). The CDR3 contains 14 residues. Germline values: CDR1 KGHSH, CDR2 LQKENI. Trimming shortened V by 0 bases and J by 1 base, and 6 bases separated the two germline ends. As DNA, the CDR3 is TGTGCCAGCTCACCACCAGCGGGCCAAGAGACCCAGTACTTC. It codes for CASSPPAGQETQYF.

The table lists this clonotype with a few counts. The V and J genes are TRBV6-1 and TRBJ1-4; 7 positions agree with TRBD1. CDR3 length equals 14 residues. After removal of 8 bases from V and 6 bases from J, the junction contained 9 bases not matched to a gene. Germline CDR1 is MNHNS and CDR2 is SASEGT. This chain's CDR3 is CASQQRGQYEKLFF. CDR3 bases: TGTGCCAGCCAACAAAGGGGACAGTATGAAAAACTGTTTTTT.

This chain joins TRBV19 and TRBJ2-1; TRBD2 agrees at 9 bases. The CDR3 runs 14 residues. J was trimmed by 9 bases and V by 5 bases; bases with no gene match: 8. CDR1 LNHDA and CDR2 SQIVND come from the germline V gene (reference sequence). The CDR3 is CASSRVAGVFEQFF. Here the CDR3 DNA reads TGTGCCAGTAGTCGGGTAGCGGGAGTGTTTGAGCAGTTCTTC.

This clonotype has ten or more counts. The chain employs TRBV28 and TRBJ1-5, with a tentative D call TRBD1 (5 bases). Germline V gene sequence: CDR1 MDHEN, CDR2 SYDVKM. The ends were cut back, 7 bases at V and 5 bases at J, with 12 bases in the middle. CDR3 length: 13 amino acids. In DNA, the CDR3 is TGTGCCAGCACCCAGGGCGCGGATCAGCCCCAGCATTTT. It translates to CASTQGADQPQHF.

This clonotype was counted ten times or more. The V gene is TRBV28, the J gene TRBJ1-2; the D gene is possibly TRBD1 (5 bases). V lost 6 bases and J 5 bases, leaving 16 bases between the germline ends. This CDR3 region has 14 residues. Germline CDR1 reads MDHEN; CDR2 reads SYDVKM. The CDR3 DNA reads as TGTGCCAGCAGCCTCTTCGGGGCCGCTTATGGCTACACCTTC. Translation gives CASSLFGAAYGYTF.

This clonotype appeared many times. The genes are TRBV28 and TRBJ1-2; TRBD1 is a possible D gene (6 bases). The CDR3 sequence is 17 residues long. The germline CDR1 and CDR2 sequences are MDHEN and SYDVKM. Trimming took off 2 bases at V and 2 bases at J, with 18 bases between the two ends. CDR3 sequence (DNA): TGTGCCAGCAGTTTAAGGGGTACGGGGGGGCGCAACTATGGCTACACCTTC. The encoded protein is CASSLRGTGGRNYGYTF.

This clonotype was seen repeatedly, ten times or more. The chain employs TRBV20-1 and TRBJ2-5, with D hard to call. V was pared by 0 bases and J by 4 bases, with 6 bases between. Germline-derived CDR1 and CDR2 are DFQATT and SNEGSKA (reference sequence). There are 12 residues in the CDR3. Here the CDR3 reads CSARDIRETQYF. For the CDR3, the DNA is TGCAGTGCTAGAGACATACGAGAGACCCAGTACTTC.

This clonotype has a count of ten or more. The chain links TRBV29-1 to TRBJ2-5, with 8 bases aligning to TRBD2. The CDR3 spans 13 residues. Germline V gene lookup returns CDR1 SQVTM and CDR2 ANQGSEA. J was trimmed by 5 bases and V by 7 bases; bases with no gene match: 9. The CDR3 DNA reads as TGCAGCGAGCGGAGCGGGAGAGGTGAGACCCAGTACTTC. Residues: CSERSGRGETQYF.

Many counts were recorded for this clonotype. The chain joins TRBV28 to TRBJ2-3; perhaps TRBD2 as D (6 bases). Trimming removed 4 bases at V and 3 bases at J, with 11 bases between. CDR3 length: 14 residues. Germline assignment: CDR1 MDHEN and CDR2 SYDVKM. CDR3 bases: TGTGCCAGCAGTTCGGGACTGACTACAGATACGCAGTATTTT. Protein product: CASSSGLTTDTQYF. Filled out from reference TRBV28 and TRBJ2-3, the complete variable domain reads DVKVTQSSRYLVKRTGEKVFLECVQDMDHENMFWYRQDPGLGLRLIYFSYDVKMKEKGDIPEGYSVSREKKERFSLILESASTNQTSMYLCASSSGLTTDTQYFGPGTRLTVL.

This chain links TRBV30 with TRBJ2-5; D gene ambiguous. In germline, CDR1 is GTSNPN, CDR2 SVGIG (reference sequence). The CDR3 contains 10 residues. Trimming took off 1 base at V and 5 bases at J, with 2 bases between the two ends. CDR3 residues: CAWSGETQYF. CDR3 nucleotide sequence: TGTGCCTGGAGTGGGGAGACCCAGTACTTC.

This clonotype was observed a handful of times. The chain recombines TRBV19 with TRBJ1-5; 8 bases match TRBD1. Looked up from germline, CDR1 is LNHDA and CDR2 is SQIVND (reference sequence). This CDR3 spans 15 amino acids. V was pared by 6 bases and J by 3 bases, with 7 bases of the junction left unmatched. CDR3 nucleotides: TGTGCCAGTAGCCCACAGGGGGGGAACAATCAGCCCCAGCATTTT. Its translation is CASSPQGGNNQPQHF.

This clonotype was seen at least ten times. The J gene is TRBJ2-1, the V gene TRBV28; TRBD2 matches 12 bases. J lost 4 bases, V lost 4 bases, and 5 bases had no gene match. The CDR3 runs to 16 residues. CDR1 and CDR2 (germline): MDHEN, SYDVKM. In DNA form, the CDR3 reads TGTGCCAGCAGTTCACTGACTAGCGGGAGATACAATGAGCAGTTCTTC. This translates into CASSSLTSGRYNEQFF.

This clonotype was counted ten times or more. V is TRBV30 and J is TRBJ2-1; 13 bases map to TRBD2. The length of the CDR3 is 17 residues. V gave up 4 bases and J gave up 0 bases; unmatched junction bases: 6. The germline V gene encodes CDR1 GTSNPN and CDR2 SVGIG (reference sequence). The CDR3 DNA sequence: TGTGCCTGGACCCTGGGACTAGCGGGGCCCTCCTACAATGAGCAGTTCTTC. Protein: CAWTLGLAGPSYNEQFF. The variable domain in full, completed from reference TRBV30 and TRBJ2-1, reads SQTIHQWPATLVQPVGSPLSLECTVEGTSNPNLYWYRQAAGRGLQLLFYSVGIGQISSEVPQNLSASRPQDRQFILSSKKLLLSDSGFYLCAWTLGLAGPSYNEQFFGPGTRLTVL.

This clonotype occurred once. The chain couples TRBV7-2 to TRBJ2-1; the D call may be TRBD1 or TRBD2 (5 bases each). CDR1 SGHTA and CDR2 FQGNSA come from the germline V gene. V lost 0 bases and J lost 5, with 8 bases in between. The CDR3 covers 14 residues. The CDR3 nucleotides are TGTGCCAGCAGCTTAGCGGGGACCAACAATGAGCAGTTCTTC. The encoded protein is CASSLAGTNNEQFF.

This clonotype was seen ten or more times. The chain couples TRBV3-1 to TRBJ2-7; 7 positions match TRBD2. V gave up 3 bases and J gave up 0 bases; unmatched junction bases: 8. Germline assignment: CDR1 LGHDT and CDR2 YNNKEL (reference sequence). This CDR3 is built from 16 residues. CDR3 sequence: CASSHLLADYSYEQYF. The CDR3 DNA reads TGTGCCAGCAGCCATCTCCTAGCGGACTACTCCTACGAGCAGTACTTC.